This TCR beta chain was captured in a study of breast tumors, draining lymph nodes, adjacent tissues. Findings and limits, study-wide: Tumor repertoires ranked between lymph nodes and nontumor tissue in diversity, with V and J gene preferences. Luminal-like breast cancer showed significantly greater tumor-nontumor repertoire similarity than basal-like breast cancer did. Tumor T cell lymph node origin was a supported hypothesis, not proven.

TCRdb used MiXCR to reprocess the multiplex PCR reads, holding one entry per CDR3 protein. The table has about 31,000 distinct CDR3 sequences, approximately 57% seen once; the top ten hold about 18%. Note on this clonotype: What it recognizes is unknown. This CDR3 is missing its conserved last phenylalanine or tryptophan, likely due to a read error.

The source of this sequence is a female donor with breast cancer. Some clones in this sample may be carry-over from other donors' samples. The sample comprised breast tumor tissue.

This chain's CDR3 is CSVMVGRAEPLHS. DNA of the CDR3: TGCAGCGTTATGGTCGGCAGGGCGGAACCCCTCCACTCT. The J gene is TRBJ1-6, the V gene TRBV29-1; a weak D match, TRBD1 (5 bases). There are 13 residues in the CDR3. Trimming shortened V by 5 bases and J by 12 bases, and 17 bases separated the two germline ends. Germline lookup yields CDR1 SQVTM and CDR2 ANQGSEA.